A single sample gave rise to the 14 T cell receptor beta chains below, sequenced in a study of cytomegalovirus exposure and HLA in healthy donors (dated by TCRdb to 2015 to 2018). The method behind the library was the immunoSEQ multiplex PCR assay. A mixture of 60 forward primers for TCR Vbeta segments and 13 reverse primers for TCR Jbeta segments was used in the multiplex PCR. Here the immuneACCESS table is served through TCRdb, limited to in-frame sequences with V and J called. Missing clones are a known gap in these copies; in checked studies unresolved V genes cover under half, and the rest lacks a known reason. The sample table contains 100,000 to 150,000 clones; only one count was recorded for around 76% of them. Jointly, the top ten make up about 13% of the sample. The specimen sequenced was PBMCs. These receptors were collected from a woman aged 55-69 years in good health and CMV-seropositive.

J is TRBJ2-3 and V is TRBV9; no firm D call. This CDR3 has 15 amino acids. Germline loops: CDR1 SGDLS, CDR2 YYNGEE. V was shortened by 3 bases and J by 2 bases, with 13 bases between the two germline ends. The CDR3 spells CASSDTHGPTDTQYF. The CDR3 nucleotides are TGTGCCAGCAGCGATACCCATGGCCCCACAGATACGCAGTATTTT.

The chain uses TRBV4-3 and TRBJ2-3, with unresolved D. CDR3 length: 13 amino acids. Germline CDR1 and CDR2: LGHNA and YSLEER. Trimming stripped 1 base from V and 5 bases from J, with 7 bases between. Written as DNA, the CDR3 is TGCGCCAGCAGCCAAGTCCTGTTAGATACGCAGTATTTT. Translated, it gives CASSQVLLDTQYF.

The chain is built from TRBV15 and TRBJ2-1, with 12 bases identical to TRBD2. The junction had 8 bases not matched to a gene; V was cut back by 5 bases and J by 6 bases. CDR3 length: 16 residues. Germline CDR1 LNHNV, CDR2 YYDKDF (reference sequence). The CDR3 DNA is TGTGCCACCAGCCGCTTGTCTAGCGGGAGGGCCAATGAGCAGTTCTTC. Residues: CATSRLSSGRANEQFF.

This clone was observed a handful of times. The chain carries TRBV12-5 and TRBJ2-1, with 10 bases aligning to TRBD2. Germline V CDR1 and CDR2: LGHNT, FRNRAP. Trimming cost V 5 bases and J 6 bases; bases outside gene matches: 4. There are 14 residues in the CDR3. CDR3 loop: CASGPEREGNEQFF. The DNA for the CDR3 is TGTGCTAGTGGTCCCGAGCGGGAGGGCAATGAGCAGTTCTTC.

The genes are TRBV5-1 and TRBJ1-2; 9 bases are a match to TRBD1. This CDR3 is built from 14 residues. J lost 6 bases, V lost 4 bases, and 7 bases had no gene match. Germline V lookup: CDR1 SGHRS, CDR2 YFSETQ. The CDR3 bases are TGCGCCAGCAGCCCTCTCCGGACAGGGGATGGCTACACCTTC. Translating it yields CASSPLRTGDGYTF.

In this sample, this clone turned up a few times. The chain uses TRBV19 and TRBJ2-2; TRBD1 agrees at 8 bases. CDR1 and CDR2 from the germline V gene are LNHDA and SQIVND (reference sequence). J lost 7 bases, V lost 6 bases, and 7 bases had no gene match. This CDR3 has 14 amino acids. CDR3 protein: CASRDREAIGELFF. The CDR3 DNA is TGTGCCAGTAGGGACAGGGAGGCGATCGGGGAGCTGTTTTTT.

CDR3 sequence: CAWLMNTEAFF. DNA of the CDR3: TGTGCCTGGCTTATGAACACTGAAGCTTTCTTT. This sequence joins TRBV30 and TRBJ1-1; D unclear. V lost 5 bases and J lost 0, with 4 bases in between. The CDR3 spans 11 residues. Germline V gives CDR1 GTSNPN, CDR2 SVGIG (reference sequence).

The chain carries TRBV7-2 and TRBJ2-4; D is possibly TRBD1 (6 bases). CDR1 is SGHTA, CDR2 FQGNSA, per germline. The CDR3 is made up of 14 amino acids. V gave up 4 bases and J gave up 9 bases, with 16 bases separating them. The CDR3, as DNA: TGTGCCAGCAGCTCACAGGGCGGATCGAGCATTCAGTACTTC. This codes for CASSSQGGSSIQYF.

This chain joins TRBV7-3 and TRBJ2-1, with TRBD2 identical over 8 bases. J lost 0 bases, V lost 5 bases, and 3 bases had no gene match. The CDR3 has 15 amino acids. CDR1 is SGHTA and CDR2 is FQGTGA in the germline V gene. DNA of the CDR3: TGTGCCAGCAGCCCCAGCGGGAGCTCCTACAATGAGCAGTTCTTC. Protein: CASSPSGSSYNEQFF. Full variable domain (rest looked up from reference TRBV7-3 and TRBJ2-1): GAGVSQTPSNKVTEKGKYVELRCDPISGHTALYWYRQSLGQGPEFLIYFQGTGAADDSGLPNDRFFAVRPEGSVSTLKIQRTERGDSAVYLCASSPSGSSYNEQFFGPGTRLTVL.

This clone was counted once. The chain has TRBV5-1 and TRBJ2-5, with D possibly being TRBD2 (6 bases). V gave up 5 bases and J gave up 0 bases, with 14 bases separating them. CDR1 SGHRS and CDR2 YFSETQ come from the germline V gene. The CDR3 sequence is 15 residues long. CDR3 sequence: CASSDFRGYQETQYF. CDR3 coding DNA: TGCGCCAGCAGTGACTTCCGGGGGTACCAAGAGACCCAGTACTTC.

This clone occurred once. The rearrangement links TRBV6-4 to TRBJ1-1; D is ambiguous. In germline, CDR1 is MRHNA, CDR2 SNTAGT. CDR3 length: 13 residues. V lost 5 bases and J 3 bases, leaving 10 bases between the germline ends. The CDR3 sequence is CASSLYLDTEAFF. The CDR3 DNA is TGTGCCAGCAGTCTCTATCTGGACACTGAAGCTTTCTTT.

V and J are TRBV7-2 and TRBJ2-7, with TRBD2 matching over 10 bases. CDR3 length: 18 amino acids. Germline V gives CDR1 SGHTA, CDR2 FQGNSA. After removal of 5 bases from V and 1 base from J, the junction contained 14 bases not matched to a gene. The CDR3 is CASSVSGLAGGVSYEQYF. CDR3 coding DNA: TGTGCCAGCAGCGTATCGGGCTTAGCGGGGGGAGTGTCCTACGAGCAGTACTTC. The whole variable domain, remainder taken from reference TRBV7-2 and TRBJ2-7, is GAGVSQSPSNKVTEKGKDVELRCDPISGHTALYWYRQSLGQGLEFLIYFQGNSAPDKSGLPSDRFSAERTGGSVSTLTIQRTQQEDSAVYLCASSVSGLAGGVSYEQYFGPGTRLTVT.

The chain has TRBV9 and TRBJ2-1; TRBD2 might be the D (8 bases). CDR1 and CDR2 from the germline V gene are SGDLS and YYNGEE. Trimming took off 3 bases at V and 3 bases at J, with 16 bases between the two ends. This CDR3 region has 16 residues. CDR3 loop: CASSADSGTVYNEQFF. CDR3 nucleotides: TGTGCCAGCAGCGCCGATAGCGGGACAGTCTACAATGAGCAGTTCTTC.

The CDR3 sequence is CASSFSGSSYNEQFF. The CDR3 DNA follows: TGTGCCAGCAGCTTCAGCGGGAGCTCCTACAATGAGCAGTTCTTC. V usage is TRBV7-8 and J usage is TRBJ2-1, with 8 bases aligning to TRBD2. This CDR3 contains 15 residues. V lost 3 bases to trimming and J lost 0 bases; unmatched junction nucleotides: 1. Germline CDR1 SGHVS, CDR2 FQNEAQ.